This T cell receptor beta chain was sequenced for a study of shared clonotypes between healthy human individuals. This clone was counted once. In the study's own analysis: Junction-only sequences without quality scores came from ImmunoSEQ, so filtering differed. The assay was immunoSEQ multiplex PCR, and TCRdb's table has in-frame clones only and misses some. That table furnishes V, J and clone size, whereas the DNA furnished D and trimming. The table lists approximately 500,000 clones, approximately 82% of them singletons. The sample comprised PBMCs. The receptor was derived from a woman aged 40 to 50 in good health. Some clones in this sample may be carry-over from other donors' samples.

This chain's CDR3 is CAWSLKGGGQPQHF. CDR3 nucleotide sequence: TGTGCCTGGAGTTTAAAAGGGGGCGGGCAGCCCCAGCATTTT. This chain connects TRBV30 to TRBJ1-5; 7 nucleotides agree with TRBD1. The CDR3 length is 14 residues. V lost 2 bases to trimming and J lost 7 bases; unmatched junction nucleotides: 8. The germline CDR1 and CDR2 sequences are GTSNPN and SVGIG (reference sequence).